The clone carrying this TCR beta chain was seen a handful of times. V dropped 3 bases and J dropped 7 bases, with 18 bases sitting between them. The CDR3 consists of 15 residues. The germline V gene encodes CDR1 KGHSH and CDR2 LQKENI. These data come from a study of human T cells and chemical hapten exposure. MiXCR, run by TCRdb on the RACE reads, gives a single entry per CDR3 protein. Among 380,000 or so distinct CDR3 sequences, approximately 5.8% were seen once, and the ten largest hold around 8%. Time point given: pre-sensitization, week 0. Treatment given: therapeutic diphenylcyclopropenone sensitization with weekly scalp DPC.

The receptor's source is a woman between 18 and 30 years old with alopecia areata. Some clones in this sample may be carry-over from other donors' samples. The specimen was whole blood, collected in connection with sensitization to the hapten diphenylcyclopropenone (DPC). The chain joins TRBV18 to TRBJ1-1, with D perhaps TRBD1 (5 bases). The CDR3 sequence is CASSPPGGAAFEAFF. The CDR3 nucleotides are TGTGCCAGCTCACCCCCTGGCGGGGCGGCTTTTGAAGCTTTCTTT.